The 11 T cell receptor beta chains in this list originate from one sample, sequenced in a study of blood T cells in healthy people across ages. Alongside a J-beta primer mix, a sample-barcoded 5' primer served in a second PCR lasting roughly 6 to 12 cycles. TCRdb analysed the 5' RACE reads with MiXCR anew, one entry per CDR3 protein. Counted here are roughly 410,000 distinct CDR3 sequences, approximately 51% occurring once; the ten biggest clones make up about 54%. Sequenced input: blood. Receptor source: a man aged 55 to 69 in good health.

The gene calls are TRBV20-1 and TRBJ2-7, with 10 nucleotides matching TRBD1. Germline CDR1 DFQATT, CDR2 SNEGSKA (reference sequence). This CDR3 spans 13 amino acids. The trim removed 3 bases at V and 7 bases at J, leaving 6 bases unmatched. The CDR3 nucleotides are TGCAGTGCTAGGAGACAGGGGGCGGGAGAGCAGTACTTC. Its translation is CSARRQGAGEQYF.

The V call is TRBV20-1, the J call TRBJ2-1, with D possibly matching TRBD2 (5 bases). The DNA matches TRBJ2-7 better at its end, which makes the J call doubtful. Germline CDR1 is DFQATT and CDR2 is SNEGSKA (reference sequence). The CDR3 extends over 16 amino acids. The CDR3 region is CSAREVASRSYNEQYF. The CDR3 DNA is TGCAGTGCTAGAGAGGTAGCGAGCCGCTCCTACAATGAGCAGTACTTC.

Comments on this clonotype: Since no conserved phenylalanine or tryptophan closes the CDR3, a read error is the likely cause. V usage is TRBV4-3 and J usage is TRBJ2-5; tentatively, D is TRBD1 (6 bases). Trimming took 1 base from V and 5 from J, leaving 17 bases between them. The CDR3 length is 16 residues. Germline CDR1 is LGHNA and CDR2 is YSLEER. In nucleotides, the CDR3 is TGCGCCAGCAGCCAAGGACAGCAGGGGCCCGGGGAGACCCAGTACGTC. Translating gives CASSQGQQGPGETQYV.

This clonotype was counted a few times. The rearrangement links TRBV30 to TRBJ2-3, with 7 bases aligning to TRBD2. CDR1 is GTSNPN and CDR2 is SVGIG in the germline V gene (reference sequence). There are 15 residues in the CDR3. After removal of 4 bases from V and 3 bases from J, the junction contained 10 bases not matched to a gene. This CDR3 is CAWNRGSGATDTQYF. The CDR3 DNA sequence: TGTGCCTGGAATCGGGGGAGCGGGGCGACAGATACGCAGTATTTT. Full variable domain (rest looked up from reference TRBV30 and TRBJ2-3): SQTIHQWPATLVQPVGSPLSLECTVEGTSNPNLYWYRQAAGRGLQLLFYSVGIGQISSEVPQNLSASRPQDRQFILSSKKLLLSDSGFYLCAWNRGSGATDTQYFGPGTRLTVL.

The rearrangement links TRBV11-2 to TRBJ2-1; TRBD1 matches 7 bases. This CDR3 spans 13 amino acids. The germline gives CDR1 SGHAT, CDR2 FQNNGV. After removal of 3 bases from V and 9 bases from J, the junction contained 5 bases not matched to a gene. The CDR3 coding sequence is TGTGCCAGCAGCTTCCGAGGGGGCCTTGAGCAGTTCTTC. This codes for CASSFRGGLEQFF.

This clonotype was picked up one time. CDR3 sequence: CSAPQGLAGAPYEQYF. CDR3 sequence (DNA): TGCAGTGCCCCTCAGGGACTAGCGGGAGCCCCCTACGAGCAGTACTTC. The J gene is TRBJ2-7, the V gene TRBV20-1, with 14 bases matching TRBD2. The CDR3 is 16 residues long. Germline-derived CDR1 and CDR2 are DFQATT and SNEGSKA (reference sequence). Trimming removed 6 bases from V and 2 bases from J; junction bases left unmatched: 9.

This clonotype was counted a single time. The genes are TRBV5-1 and TRBJ2-4; maybe TRBD1 (6 bases). The J call may be faulty, since TRBJ2-7 better matches the DNA end. This CDR3 region has 15 residues. The germline CDR1 and CDR2 sequences are SGHRS and YFSETQ. The chain's CDR3 is CASSLGAGVNCEQYF. CDR3 in DNA: TGCGCCAGCAGCTTGGGCGCAGGGGTGAACTGCGAGCAGTACTTC.

This clonotype was picked up many times. This chain links TRBV5-1 with TRBJ2-3; 9 nucleotides align to TRBD2. This CDR3 has 16 amino acids. The germline V gene encodes CDR1 SGHRS and CDR2 YFSETQ. The J segment lost 3 bases and the V segment lost 1 base, leaving 6 bases of the junction unmatched. As DNA, the CDR3 is TGCGCCAGCAGCTTGACGGCGGGGGGGCCGACAGATACGCAGTATTTT. Protein product: CASSLTAGGPTDTQYF.

This clonotype was detected many times. The chain is built from TRBV3-1 and TRBJ2-1, with 8 bases matching TRBD2. Germline loops: CDR1 LGHDT, CDR2 YNNKEL (reference sequence). J gave up 6 bases and V 2 bases, and 12 bases lay outside the gene matches. The CDR3 runs to 17 residues. CDR3 coding DNA: TGTGCCAGCAGCCAAATCTGGACGGGAGGGCCGGTCAATGAGCAGTTCTTC. Encoded protein: CASSQIWTGGPVNEQFF.

Only a few counts were recorded for this clonotype. The V call is TRBV27, the J call TRBJ2-5; D assignment may be TRBD1 or TRBD2 (6 bases each). This CDR3 is 12 amino acids long. Germline lookup yields CDR1 MNHEY and CDR2 SMNVEV (reference sequence). V lost 6 bases and J 2 bases, leaving 7 bases between the germline ends. Here the CDR3 DNA reads TGTGCCAGCAGAGGGGGGCAAGAGACCCAGTACTTC. It is translated as CASRGGQETQYF.

This clonotype was seen only a few times. This sequence joins TRBV20-1 and TRBJ2-4; the D gene is possibly TRBD2 (7 bases). TRBJ2-7 matches the DNA end more closely, so the J call is doubtful. This CDR3 contains 13 residues. Looked up from germline, CDR1 is DFQATT and CDR2 is SNEGSKA (reference sequence). The CDR3 coding sequence is TGCAGTGCAGGGGGAGGGGGAATTTACGAGCAGTACTTC. Its translation is CSAGGGGIYEQYF.